The TCR beta chain under discussion was sequenced for a study of tumor-infiltrating lymphocytes in oesophageal squamous cell carcinoma. The germline V and J ends were trimmed by 4 bases and 4 bases, with 10 bases remaining between them. Germline-derived CDR1 and CDR2 are LNHDA and SQIVND (reference sequence). The CDR3 sequence is 13 residues long. Only a few counts were recorded for this clonotype. MiXCR, run by TCRdb on the PCR reads, gives a single entry per CDR3 protein. The sample carries some 15,000 distinct CDR3 sequences, roughly 58% recorded once. The TCR was taken from a female donor with esophageal squamous cell carcinoma. The V and J genes are TRBV19 and TRBJ1-2; D is ambiguous. The sequencing input was esophageal tumor tissue. The CDR3 nucleotides are TGTGCCAGTAGTAAAACAGAACTCTATGGCTACACCTTC. Residues: CASSKTELYGYTF. The variable domain in full, completed from reference TRBV19 and TRBJ1-2, reads DGGITQSPKYLFRKEGQNVTLSCEQNLNHDAMYWYRQDPGQGLRLIYYSQIVNDFQKGDIAEGYSVSREKKESFPLTVTSAQKNPTAFYLCASSKTELYGYTFGSGTRLTVV.